This T cell receptor beta chain was identified in a study of blood T cells in healthy people across ages. General study results and limits: Long-lived donors carried more naive CD4+ cells and greater diversity than aged donors.

PCR was performed a second time for 7 to 11 cycles using a sample-barcoded 5' primer and a J-beta primer mix. Carrying 12 random nucleotides, a template-switch adaptor labeled each individual cDNA molecule. TCRdb reprocessed the 5' RACE reads via MiXCR and lists one record per CDR3 protein. The sample has more than 1.4 million distinct CDR3 sequences; approximately 42% are singletons. All donors came from Russia, were Caucasian and healthy, and spanned ages roughly 6 to 95. Every sample gave at least 5 micrograms of total RNA when it was extracted. On this clonotype itself: Its antigen remains unidentified.

The CDR3 spans 12 residues. Per the germline V gene, CDR1 is DFQATT and CDR2 is SNEGSKA (reference sequence). The sequence was obtained from a young woman in good health. What was sequenced was blood. This chain connects TRBV20-1 to TRBJ2-5; D uncertain. The end of the DNA is better explained by TRBJ2-7, so the J call may be wrong. The CDR3 bases are TGCAGTGCTAGAGACGTGACCTACGAGCAGTACTTC. Residues: CSARDVTYEQYF.